Each of the 26 T cell receptor beta chains below was sequenced from the same sample in a study of neurological immune-mediated disorders. Described time point: longitudinal time-point 3. TCRdb reprocessed the 5' RACE reads with MiXCR, giving one entry per CDR3 protein. The sample comprises roughly 100,000 distinct CDR3 sequences, 10% to 12% of which are singletons, and around 3.1% rests with the top ten. Sequenced material: PBMCs. The receptors shown here come from a female donor with HTLV-1-associated myelopathy (HAM/TSP).

This clonotype was observed many times. The rearrangement joins TRBV5-1 to TRBJ2-7; the D is unclear. V was clipped by 4 bases and J by 4 bases, with 18 bases between them. In germline, CDR1 is SGHRS, CDR2 YFSETQ. This CDR3 region has 15 residues. The DNA for the CDR3 is TGCGCCAGCAGCCCCGGCGGTGGCCAAGGGTACGAGCAGTACTTC. The encoded protein is CASSPGGGQGYEQYF.

This clonotype came up many times. A read error may produce the germline difference seen at one junction end. The chain uses TRBV15 and TRBJ2-7; tentatively, D is TRBD1 or TRBD2 (5 bases each). The CDR3 spans 16 residues. Germline CDR1 is LNHNV and CDR2 is YYDKDF (reference sequence). The CDR3 nucleotides are TGTGCTACCAGCAGGGAGAAAGACCCGGGGCAGGACGAGCAGTACTTC. Its protein is CATSREKDPGQDEQYF.

At least ten counts were recorded for this clonotype. V is TRBV29-1 and J is TRBJ1-1; 8 bases align to TRBD1. V trimming: 7 bases; J trimming: 1 base; junction bases outside the gene matches: 5. This CDR3 contains 13 residues. CDR1 is SQVTM, CDR2 ANQGSEA, per germline. This CDR3 reads CSADQGANTEAFF. CDR3 nucleotide sequence: TGCAGCGCAGACCAGGGGGCGAACACTGAAGCTTTCTTT.

The sample holds many counts of this clonotype. The rearrangement joins TRBV7-2 to TRBJ1-5, with a tentative D call TRBD1 (5 bases). The germline CDR1 and CDR2 sequences are SGHTA and FQGNSA. V dropped 3 bases and J dropped 1 base, with 7 bases sitting between them. The CDR3 is made up of 14 amino acids. The CDR3 region is CASSFRDSNQPQHF. The CDR3 bases are TGTGCCAGCAGCTTCCGGGACAGCAATCAGCCCCAGCATTTT.

This clonotype was seen many times. The rearrangement uses TRBV12-3 or TRBV12-4 and TRBJ2-3; 7 bases map to TRBD2. CDR3 length: 14 amino acids. J was trimmed by 4 bases and V by 1 base; bases with no gene match: 2. DNA for the CDR3: TGTGCCAGCAGTTTAGGCGGGGGTGCAGATACGCAGTATTTT. Translation: CASSLGGGADTQYF.

This clonotype was observed many times. This chain links TRBV5-1 with TRBJ1-1; 7 bases agree with TRBD1. Trimming cost V 0 bases and J 1 base; bases outside gene matches: 0. This CDR3 has 14 residues. Per the germline V gene, CDR1 is SGHRS and CDR2 is YFSETQ. CDR3 sequence: CASSLGTGNTEAFF. In DNA, the CDR3 is TGCGCCAGCAGCTTGGGGACAGGGAACACTGAAGCTTTCTTT.

This clonotype was counted ten times or more. This chain links TRBV4-1 with TRBJ1-5; TRBD1 agrees at 11 bases. With 0 bases clipped from V and 1 base from J, the junction kept 14 bases outside the gene matches. The CDR3 runs 21 residues. Germline loops: CDR1 MGHRA, CDR2 YSYEKL. CDR3 DNA: TGCGCCAGCAGCCAAGATCCGTGGACAGGGGGCTACCCGATCAGCAATCAGCCCCAGCATTTT. As protein: CASSQDPWTGGYPISNQPQHF.

The table lists this clonotype with many counts. This chain uses TRBV5-1 with TRBJ2-7; 10 bases are shared with TRBD1. The length of the CDR3 is 15 residues. Germline loops: CDR1 SGHRS, CDR2 YFSETQ. The junction had 9 bases not matched to a gene; V was cut back by 4 bases and J by 5 bases. CDR3 loop: CASSLAGTGDDEQYF. CDR3 DNA sequence: TGCGCCAGCAGCCTAGCCGGGACAGGGGACGACGAGCAGTACTTC. Combining the CDR3 with reference TRBV5-1 and TRBJ2-7 gives the whole variable domain KAGVTQTPRYLIKTRGQQVTLSCSPISGHRSVSWYQQTPGQGLQFLFEYFSETQRNKGNFPGRFSGRQFSNSRSEMNVSTLELGDSALYLCASSLAGTGDDEQYFGPGTRLTVT.

This clonotype was picked up many times. CDR3 sequence reads: CASSPRTGTGELFF. DNA of the CDR3: TGTGCCAGCAGCCCGAGGACAGGCACCGGGGAGCTGTTTTTT. The chain has TRBV7-8 and TRBJ2-2; 7 nucleotides match TRBD1. The V gene end was trimmed by 5 bases and the J gene end by 4 bases; junction bases not matched to a gene: 4. CDR1 is SGHVS, CDR2 FQNEAQ, per germline. The CDR3 runs to 14 residues.

The chain recombines TRBV18 with TRBJ1-5, with D uncertain. Germline V gene sequence: CDR1 KGHSH, CDR2 LQKENI. The CDR3 contains 15 residues. The V end was cut by 3 bases, the J end by 0 bases, with 9 bases between. CDR3 bases: TGTGCCAGCTCACCCACAGCGTATAGCAATCAGCCCCAGCATTTT. It yields the protein CASSPTAYSNQPQHF.

This clonotype was detected ten times or more. The genes are TRBV20-1 and TRBJ1-1; D is possibly TRBD1 (5 bases). The V end lost 6 bases, the J end lost 5 bases, and 16 bases lay between the germline ends. In germline, CDR1 is DFQATT, CDR2 SNEGSKA (reference sequence). The CDR3 has 13 amino acids. The CDR3 sequence is CSAPGPRGTEAFF. For the CDR3, the DNA is TGCAGTGCGCCCGGGCCGAGGGGAACTGAAGCTTTCTTT.

This chain links TRBV3-1 with TRBJ2-7, with D possibly being TRBD2 (6 bases). The germline CDR1 and CDR2 sequences are LGHDT and YNNKEL (reference sequence). CDR3 size: 15 residues. Between the trimmed V and J ends, which lost 1 base and 3 bases, there was a span of 13 bases. This CDR3 is CASSQGKAGSYEQYF. In DNA, the CDR3 is TGTGCCAGCAGCCAAGGAAAGGCGGGGAGCTACGAGCAGTACTTC.

This clonotype was detected ten times or more. V usage is TRBV5-1 and J usage is TRBJ1-6, with TRBD1 as a possible D gene (5 bases). Germline assignment: CDR1 SGHRS and CDR2 YFSETQ. Trimming took off 3 bases at V and 3 bases at J, with 13 bases between the two ends. The CDR3 is 16 residues long. The CDR3 DNA follows: TGCGCCAGCAGCTCTCAGGGACGAGGCTATAATTCACCCCTCCACTTT. It encodes CASSSQGRGYNSPLHF.

This clonotype was recorded many times. This chain links TRBV20-1 with TRBJ2-5, with D maybe TRBD2 (6 bases). This CDR3 spans 14 amino acids. V gave up 3 bases and J gave up 2 bases, with 13 bases separating them. Germline V gene data show CDR1 as DFQATT and CDR2 as SNEGSKA (reference sequence). CDR3 DNA: TGCAGTGCTAGTAGTGGGGGGTCACAAGAGACCCAGTACTTC. Translated, it gives CSASSGGSQETQYF.

This clonotype was found many times. This chain joins TRBV5-1 and TRBJ2-7; TRBD1 matches at 9 bases. The CDR3 loop spans 15 amino acids. Germline assignment: CDR1 SGHRS and CDR2 YFSETQ. The V and J ends lost 5 bases and 5 bases, in that order; junction bases with no gene match: 11. The CDR3 sequence is CASRLGGTGFHEQYF. DNA of the CDR3: TGCGCCAGCAGACTTGGAGGGACAGGGTTCCACGAGCAGTACTTC.

This clonotype occurred many times. The V and J genes are TRBV7-6 and TRBJ2-2; no clear D. CDR3 length equals 12 residues. Per germline, CDR1 SGHVS and CDR2 FNYEAQ. Trimming removed 3 bases from V and 4 bases from J, with 3 bases in between. CDR3 residues: CASSLTTGELFF. Written as DNA, the CDR3 is TGTGCCAGCAGCTTGACCACCGGGGAGCTGTTTTTT.

This clonotype was detected many times. The chain joins TRBV7-9 to TRBJ1-1, with 9 bases identical to TRBD1. The CDR3 length is 15 residues. After removal of 3 bases from V and 0 bases from J, the junction contained 2 bases not matched to a gene. In germline, CDR1 is SEHNR, CDR2 FQNEAQ (reference sequence). The CDR3 is CASSLGDRVNTEAFF. The DNA of the CDR3 is TGTGCCAGCAGCTTGGGGGACAGGGTGAACACTGAAGCTTTCTTT.

This clonotype has at least ten counts. J is TRBJ1-3 and V is TRBV2, with D perhaps matching TRBD1 (6 bases). Germline CDR1 SNHLY, CDR2 FYNNEI. The V end lost 6 bases, the J end lost 4 bases, and 19 bases lay between the germline ends. There are 16 residues in the CDR3. The CDR3 protein is CASREGRTGIGNTIYF. The CDR3 nucleotides are TGTGCCAGCAGGGAGGGTCGAACAGGGATCGGAAACACCATATATTTT.

This clonotype came up many times. The chain recombines TRBV5-1 with TRBJ1-1; 8 nucleotides match TRBD1. Germline-derived CDR1 and CDR2 are SGHRS and YFSETQ. The CDR3 runs to 14 residues. V dropped 4 bases and J dropped 4; count of bases not matched to a gene: 6. The CDR3, as DNA: TGCGCCAGCAGCGTTGCTACAGGGGGCACTGAAGCTTTCTTT. It translates to CASSVATGGTEAFF.

This clonotype was found many times. V is TRBV20-1 and J is TRBJ1-4, with D unresolved. Trimming stripped 5 bases from V and 6 bases from J, with 13 bases between. The CDR3 has 13 amino acids. In germline, CDR1 is DFQATT, CDR2 SNEGSKA (reference sequence). Here the CDR3 reads CSAGWQRDEKLFF. CDR3 sequence (DNA): TGCAGTGCTGGGTGGCAACGCGATGAAAAACTGTTTTTT.

This clonotype was detected many times. CDR3 bases: TGTGCCAGCAGCCAGAGCTCCTACGAGCAGTACTTC. This codes for CASSQSSYEQYF. The chain combines TRBV7-2 with TRBJ2-7; D gene uncertain. Trimming left V 5 bases short and J 0 bases short, with 5 bases between. CDR3 length: 12 residues. Germline-derived CDR1 and CDR2 are SGHTA and FQGNSA. The whole variable domain, remainder taken from reference TRBV7-2 and TRBJ2-7, is GAGVSQSPSNKVTEKGKDVELRCDPISGHTALYWYRQSLGQGLEFLIYFQGNSAPDKSGLPSDRFSAERTGGSVSTLTIQRTQQEDSAVYLCASSQSSYEQYFGPGTRLTVT.

This clonotype was recorded many times. The rearrangement links TRBV6-6 to TRBJ2-2; 9 positions agree with TRBD1. Germline V gives CDR1 MNHNY, CDR2 SVGAGI (reference sequence). With 7 bases clipped from V and 3 bases from J, the junction kept 6 bases outside the gene matches. There are 15 residues in the CDR3. CDR3 loop: CASKDRGSYTGELFF. CDR3 in DNA: TGTGCCAGCAAGGACAGGGGCTCTTACACCGGGGAGCTGTTTTTT.

This clonotype was seen repeatedly, ten times or more. The chain employs TRBV28 and TRBJ2-3, with TRBD1 identical over 10 bases. The CDR3 totals 16 residues. Trimming took 2 bases from V and 4 from J; bases not matched to a gene: 6. Germline values: CDR1 MDHEN, CDR2 SYDVKM. CDR3 DNA sequence: TGTGCCAGCAGTTTACTGGGACAGGGGTTTGCAGATACGCAGTATTTT. Amino acids: CASSLLGQGFADTQYF.

The chain has TRBV6-2 or TRBV6-3 and TRBJ2-2, with D hard to call. Germline values: CDR1 MNHEY, CDR2 SVGEGT. The CDR3 sequence is 13 residues long. Trimming left V 6 bases short and J 4 bases short, with 9 bases between. CDR3 sequence (DNA): TGTGCCAGCAGGCGCGATCCCACCGGGGAGCTGTTTTTT. Protein product: CASRRDPTGELFF.

This clonotype came up many times. J is TRBJ2-1 and V is TRBV7-2, with 7 nucleotides matching TRBD2. CDR3 length equals 16 residues. Germline trimming cut 2 bases from V and 0 bases from J; bases unmatched to any gene: 4. The germline V gene has CDR1 SGHTA and CDR2 FQGNSA. The chain's CDR3 is CASSLLSGASYNEQFF. CDR3 nucleotide sequence: TGTGCCAGCAGCTTATTAAGCGGGGCCTCCTACAATGAGCAGTTCTTC.

This clonotype was recorded many times. The chain recombines TRBV24-1 with TRBJ2-3; 8 positions agree with TRBD2. V lost 12 bases and J lost 0; bases outside the gene matches: 13. The germline V gene encodes CDR1 KGHDR and CDR2 SFDVKD. The CDR3 length is 16 residues. The CDR3 coding sequence is TGTGCCTCTCGGCGAGGGTCGGGGGGGAGCACAGATACGCAGTATTTT. It yields the protein CASRRGSGGSTDTQYF.